The 15 T cell receptor beta chains listed next were all sequenced from one sample in a study of cytomegalovirus exposure and HLA in healthy donors. Amplification used 60 Vbeta primers and 13 Jbeta primers. Libraries were prepared by immunoSEQ multiplex PCR; TCRdb keeps only in-frame clonotypes and omits some of them. The sample contains some 170,000 clones, nearly 80% of which appear only once. Sequenced: PBMCs. The receptors come from a man aged 35 to 55 in good health and CMV-seropositive.

This clone was seen only once. This chain uses TRBV5-1 with TRBJ1-1; D unresolved. Deletions cut 0 bases from V and 6 bases from J, with 12 bases between. Per the germline V gene, CDR1 is SGHRS and CDR2 is YFSETQ. The CDR3 runs to 14 residues. The CDR3 nucleotides read TGCGCCAGCAGCTTGGGCCCCACAGCGGCTGAAGCTTTCTTT. Encoded protein: CASSLGPTAAEAFF. Combining the CDR3 with reference TRBV5-1 and TRBJ1-1 gives the whole variable domain KAGVTQTPRYLIKTRGQQVTLSCSPISGHRSVSWYQQTPGQGLQFLFEYFSETQRNKGNFPGRFSGRQFSNSRSEMNVSTLELGDSALYLCASSLGPTAAEAFFGQGTRLTVV.

This chain joins TRBV2 and TRBJ1-5, with 9 bases identical to TRBD1. CDR1 is SNHLY and CDR2 is FYNNEI in the germline V gene. With 6 bases clipped from V and 7 bases from J, the junction kept 7 bases outside the gene matches. The CDR3 extends over 14 amino acids. CDR3 coding DNA: TGTGCCAGCAGCAAAGGACAGGGGAACCAGCCCCAGCATTTT. It yields the protein CASSKGQGNQPQHF.

The V gene is TRBV18, the J gene TRBJ1-1, with 8 bases lining up with TRBD1. The CDR3 spans 13 residues. Unmatched junction bases numbered 1, after V lost 6 bases and J lost 1 base. In germline, CDR1 is KGHSH, CDR2 LQKENI. The CDR3 DNA is TGTGCCAGCTCGGGACAGGCGAACACTGAAGCTTTCTTT. Encoded protein: CASSGQANTEAFF.

This sequence joins TRBV9 and TRBJ2-1; no reliable D call. Trimming removed 5 bases from V and 0 bases from J, with 12 bases in between. This CDR3 comprises 15 residues. Germline-derived CDR1 and CDR2 are SGDLS and YYNGEE. The CDR3 DNA is TGTGCCAGCAGTCCTACGTCCCACTCCTACAATGAGCAGTTCTTC. Translating it yields CASSPTSHSYNEQFF.

This clone has just a few counts. The chain is built from TRBV5-1 and TRBJ2-3, with 7 bases fitting TRBD2. Trimming at V came to 5 bases and at J to 6 bases, leaving 9 bases not matched to a gene. Germline assignment: CDR1 SGHRS and CDR2 YFSETQ. This CDR3 contains 14 residues. This CDR3 is CASRPAGVLDTQYF. CDR3 coding DNA: TGCGCCAGCAGACCCGCGGGAGTACTCGATACGCAGTATTTT. Complete variable domain (other parts from reference TRBV5-1 and TRBJ2-3): KAGVTQTPRYLIKTRGQQVTLSCSPISGHRSVSWYQQTPGQGLQFLFEYFSETQRNKGNFPGRFSGRQFSNSRSEMNVSTLELGDSALYLCASRPAGVLDTQYFGPGTRLTVL.

The rearrangement uses TRBV5-6 and TRBJ1-1; no clear D gene. Per the germline V gene, CDR1 is SGHDT and CDR2 is YYEEEE. V lost 2 bases to trimming and J lost 7 bases, with 15 bases between them. The CDR3 runs to 14 residues. CDR3 protein: CASSFRGVYIEAFF. The CDR3 nucleotides read TGTGCCAGCAGCTTCCGGGGTGTGTACATTGAAGCTTTCTTT.

The CDR3 protein is CASSFTSNTEAFF. The CDR3 DNA follows: TGCGCCAGCAGCTTCACTTCCAACACTGAAGCTTTCTTT. The chain links TRBV5-1 to TRBJ1-1; D unclear. The CDR3 extends over 13 amino acids. Deletions cut 2 bases from V and 2 bases from J, with 7 bases between. The V gene's germline CDR1 is SGHRS and CDR2 YFSETQ. Looking up the rest from reference TRBV5-1 and TRBJ1-1 gives the full variable domain: KAGVTQTPRYLIKTRGQQVTLSCSPISGHRSVSWYQQTPGQGLQFLFEYFSETQRNKGNFPGRFSGRQFSNSRSEMNVSTLELGDSALYLCASSFTSNTEAFFGQGTRLTVV.

V gene TRBV18 combines with J gene TRBJ1-4, with a weak D call TRBD1 (5 bases). Germline CDR1 reads KGHSH; CDR2 reads LQKENI. Trimming removed 3 bases at V and 3 bases at J, with 17 bases between. This CDR3 is 17 amino acids long. DNA of the CDR3: TGTGCCAGCTCACCTACGCAAGACGGGGGTGCTAATGAAAAACTGTTTTTT. It codes for CASSPTQDGGANEKLFF.

This clone was counted a single time. The chain recombines TRBV15 with TRBJ2-5; D not resolved. Trimming removed 1 base at V and 1 base at J, with 7 bases between. This CDR3 is built from 14 residues. Per germline, CDR1 LNHNV and CDR2 YYDKDF (reference sequence). Written as DNA, the CDR3 is TGTGCCACCAGCAGAGGCAACAGCCAAGAGACCCAGTACTTC. Amino acids: CATSRGNSQETQYF.

The J gene is TRBJ1-3, the V gene TRBV19; weak D call: TRBD1 (5 bases). The CDR3 has 18 amino acids. The V gene's germline CDR1 is LNHDA and CDR2 SQIVND (reference sequence). V was clipped by 7 bases and J by 0 bases, with 22 bases between them. In DNA form, the CDR3 reads TGTGCCAGTACCCGGCGGGGAGCAGGGTCCTACTCTGGAAACACCATATATTTT. It translates to CASTRRGAGSYSGNTIYF.

This clone came up a few times. The CDR3 DNA reads as TGTGCCAGCAGCTTAGGGCGCCCCAACACTGAAGCTTTCTTT. Translation: CASSLGRPNTEAFF. The chain couples TRBV13 to TRBJ1-1; D unclear. Germline CDR1 and CDR2: PRHDT and FYEKMQ (reference sequence). The V end lost 0 bases, the J end lost 2 bases, and 7 bases lay between the germline ends. This CDR3 region has 14 residues.

The rearrangement uses TRBV27 and TRBJ1-1, with a tentative D call TRBD1 (6 bases). Germline loops: CDR1 MNHEY, CDR2 SMNVEV (reference sequence). Trimming pared 6 bases from V and 4 bases from J, leaving 21 bases between. The CDR3 sequence is 16 residues long. This CDR3 is CASSANTQGLGTEAFF. The CDR3 DNA is TGTGCCAGCAGCGCTAATACTCAGGGGCTCGGCACTGAAGCTTTCTTT.

The V call is TRBV10-3, the J call TRBJ2-5; 8 bases map to TRBD1. The DNA end is a closer match to TRBJ2-7, so the J assignment may be wrong. Per the germline V gene, CDR1 is ENHRY and CDR2 is SYGVKD. The CDR3 has 14 residues. CDR3 in DNA: TGTGCCATCAGGGTCACGGGACAGGCCTACGAGCAGTACTTC. This encodes CAIRVTGQAYEQYF.

This chain links TRBV5-1 with TRBJ1-4; TRBD1 agrees at 7 bases. Per the germline V gene, CDR1 is SGHRS and CDR2 is YFSETQ. With V trimmed by 1 base and J by 7 bases, 7 bases remained unmatched. This CDR3 spans 15 amino acids. As DNA, the CDR3 is TGCGCCAGCAGCTTGATACAGGGGCCGGGTGAAAAACTGTTTTTT. Its translation is CASSLIQGPGEKLFF.

This clone has only one observation. The chain combines TRBV12-5 with TRBJ1-3, with D uncertain. With 4 bases removed from V and 0 bases from J, the gap between germline ends came to 19 bases. This CDR3 spans 18 amino acids. CDR1 and CDR2 (germline): LGHNT, FRNRAP. CDR3 in amino acids: CASGSSPGRTLSGNTIYF. The CDR3 DNA is TGTGCTAGTGGTTCCTCGCCGGGGAGGACTCTCTCTGGAAACACCATATATTTT.